This T cell receptor beta chain was sequenced in a study of T-cell memory formation after mild COVID-19. Study overall: For the most part, TCR clusters were specific to one donor. The study, taken as a whole, reports: Confirmation of SARS-CoV-2 specificity was lacking for second-wave clones peaking day 37.

Employing constant-segment primers, 5'RACE generated TCR alpha and TCR beta cDNA libraries bearing sample barcodes and UMIs. TCRdb re-analysed the 5' RACE reads in MiXCR, keeping a single row per CDR3 protein. The profile shows roughly 450,000 distinct CDR3 sequences, around a sixth of them singletons. The V and J ends lost 0 bases and 3 bases respectively, with 11 bases between them. The CDR3 is 14 amino acids. CDR1 DFQATT and CDR2 SNEGSKA come from the germline V gene (reference sequence). This clonotype showed up just a few times. Its specificity is not known. The gene calls are TRBV20-1 and TRBJ1-1, with no clear D. This receptor was identified in an adult woman who had mild COVID-19 (a few samples of this study predate the infection). Cell type and time point are not known. Sequences were obtained from PBMCs or a T cell subset sorted from them (not recorded which). The CDR3 DNA is TGCAGTGCTAGAGATCCCAACGGGGACACTGAAGCTTTCTTT. Its translation is CSARDPNGDTEAFF.